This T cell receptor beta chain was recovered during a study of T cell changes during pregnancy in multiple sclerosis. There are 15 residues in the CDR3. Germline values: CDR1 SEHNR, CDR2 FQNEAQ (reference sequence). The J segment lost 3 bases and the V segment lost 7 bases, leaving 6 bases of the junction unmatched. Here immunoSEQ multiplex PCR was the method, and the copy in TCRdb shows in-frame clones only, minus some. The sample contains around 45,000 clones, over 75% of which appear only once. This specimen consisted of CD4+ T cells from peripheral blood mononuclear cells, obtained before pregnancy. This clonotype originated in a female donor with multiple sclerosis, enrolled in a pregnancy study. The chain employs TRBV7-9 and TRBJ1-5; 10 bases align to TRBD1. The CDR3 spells CASTSGTGVNQPQHF. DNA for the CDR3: TGTGCCAGCACCTCCGGGACAGGGGTCAATCAGCCCCAGCATTTT.